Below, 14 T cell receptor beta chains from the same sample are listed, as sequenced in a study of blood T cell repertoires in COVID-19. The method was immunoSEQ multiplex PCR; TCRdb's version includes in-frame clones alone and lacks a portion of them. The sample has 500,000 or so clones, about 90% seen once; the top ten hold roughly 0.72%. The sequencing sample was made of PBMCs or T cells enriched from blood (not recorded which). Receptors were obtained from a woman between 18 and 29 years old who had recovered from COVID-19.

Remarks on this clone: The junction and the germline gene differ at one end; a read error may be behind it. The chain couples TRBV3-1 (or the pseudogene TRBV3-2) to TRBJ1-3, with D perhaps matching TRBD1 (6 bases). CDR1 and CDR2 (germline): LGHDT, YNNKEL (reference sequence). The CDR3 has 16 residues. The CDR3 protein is CASSQETPGAGNTIYF. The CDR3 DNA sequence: TGTGCCAGCAGTCAAGAAACGCCAGGGGCTGGAAACACCATATATTTT.

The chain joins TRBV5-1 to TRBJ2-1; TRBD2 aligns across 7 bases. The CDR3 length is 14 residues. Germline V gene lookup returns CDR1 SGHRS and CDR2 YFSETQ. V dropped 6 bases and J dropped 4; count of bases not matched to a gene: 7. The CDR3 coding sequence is TGCGCCAGCACCCGGCTAGCGGAATACAATGAGCAGTTCTTC. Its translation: CASTRLAEYNEQFF. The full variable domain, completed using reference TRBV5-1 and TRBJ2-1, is KAGVTQTPRYLIKTRGQQVTLSCSPISGHRSVSWYQQTPGQGLQFLFEYFSETQRNKGNFPGRFSGRQFSNSRSEMNVSTLELGDSALYLCASTRLAEYNEQFFGPGTRLTVL.

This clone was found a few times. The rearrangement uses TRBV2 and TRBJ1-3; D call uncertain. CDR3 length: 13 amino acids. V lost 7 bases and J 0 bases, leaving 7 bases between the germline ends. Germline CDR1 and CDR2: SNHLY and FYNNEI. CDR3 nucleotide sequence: TGTGCCAGCACCGTGTACTCTGGAAACACCATATATTTT. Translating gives CASTVYSGNTIYF.

CDR3 coding DNA: TGCGCCAGCAGAACCGGACAGTTTGAAGCTTTCTTT. Residues: CASRTGQFEAFF. This rearrangement joins TRBV5-1 to TRBJ1-1; a possible D gene is TRBD1 (6 bases). CDR3 length equals 12 residues. V lost 5 bases and J 7 bases, leaving 12 bases between the germline ends. Germline V lookup: CDR1 SGHRS, CDR2 YFSETQ.

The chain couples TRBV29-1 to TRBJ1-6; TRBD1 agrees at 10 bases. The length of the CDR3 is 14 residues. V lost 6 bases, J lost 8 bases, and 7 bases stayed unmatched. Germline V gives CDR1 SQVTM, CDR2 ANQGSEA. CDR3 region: CSVTGGNPDSPLHF. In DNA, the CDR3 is TGCAGCGTGACAGGGGGCAACCCTGATTCACCCCTCCACTTT. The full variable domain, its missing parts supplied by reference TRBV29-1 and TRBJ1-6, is SAVISQKPSRDICQRGTSLTIQCQVDSQVTMMFWYRQQPGQSLTLIATANQGSEATYESGFVIDKFPISRPNLTFSTLTVSNMSPEDSSIYLCSVTGGNPDSPLHFGNGTRLTVT.

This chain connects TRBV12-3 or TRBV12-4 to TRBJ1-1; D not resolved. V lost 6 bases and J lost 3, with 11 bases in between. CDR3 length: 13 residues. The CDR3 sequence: CASRRGPYTEAFF. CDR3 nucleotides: TGTGCCAGCAGGCGAGGGCCATACACTGAAGCTTTCTTT.

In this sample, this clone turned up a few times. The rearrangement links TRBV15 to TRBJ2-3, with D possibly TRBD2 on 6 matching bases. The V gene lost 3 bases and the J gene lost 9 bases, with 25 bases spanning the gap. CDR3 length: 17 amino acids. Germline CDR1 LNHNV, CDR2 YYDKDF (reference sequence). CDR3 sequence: CATSREGLLRARGTQYF. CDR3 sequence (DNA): TGTGCCACCAGCAGGGAGGGACTTCTGCGGGCACGAGGAACGCAGTATTTT.

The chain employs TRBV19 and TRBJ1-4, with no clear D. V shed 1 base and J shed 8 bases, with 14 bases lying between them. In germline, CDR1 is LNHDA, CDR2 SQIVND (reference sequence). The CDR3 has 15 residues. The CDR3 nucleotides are TGTGCCAGTAGTATAGTAGCGGTACGGGAGGAAAAACTGTTTTTT. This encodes CASSIVAVREEKLFF. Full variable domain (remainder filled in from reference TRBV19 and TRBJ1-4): DGGITQSPKYLFRKEGQNVTLSCEQNLNHDAMYWYRQDPGQGLRLIYYSQIVNDFQKGDIAEGYSVSREKKESFPLTVTSAQKNPTAFYLCASSIVAVREEKLFFGSGTQLSVL.

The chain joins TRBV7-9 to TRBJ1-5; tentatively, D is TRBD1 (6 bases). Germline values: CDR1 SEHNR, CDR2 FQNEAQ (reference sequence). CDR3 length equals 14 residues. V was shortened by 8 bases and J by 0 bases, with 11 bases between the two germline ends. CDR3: CASQDSNSNQPQHF. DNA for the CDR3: TGTGCCAGCCAGGACAGCAATAGCAATCAGCCCCAGCATTTT.

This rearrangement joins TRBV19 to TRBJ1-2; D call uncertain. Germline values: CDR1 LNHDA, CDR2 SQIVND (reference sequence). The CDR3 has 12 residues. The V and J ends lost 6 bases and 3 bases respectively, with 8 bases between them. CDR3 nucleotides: TGTGCCAGTAGCCGTACAGACTATGGCTACACCTTC. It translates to CASSRTDYGYTF.

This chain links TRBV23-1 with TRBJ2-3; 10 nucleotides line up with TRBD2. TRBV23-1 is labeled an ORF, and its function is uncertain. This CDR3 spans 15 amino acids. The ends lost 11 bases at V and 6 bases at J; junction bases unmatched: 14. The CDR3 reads CAGLPTSGALDTQYF. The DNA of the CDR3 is TGCGCCGGCCTACCTACTAGCGGGGCACTGGATACGCAGTATTTT.

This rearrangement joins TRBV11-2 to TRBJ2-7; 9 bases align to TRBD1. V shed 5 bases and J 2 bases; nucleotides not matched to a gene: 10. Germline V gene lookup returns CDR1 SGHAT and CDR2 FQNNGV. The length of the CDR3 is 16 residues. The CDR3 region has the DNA TGTGCCAGCAGCAGTCGACCGGGACAGGGTCCCTACGAGCAGTACTTC. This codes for CASSSRPGQGPYEQYF.

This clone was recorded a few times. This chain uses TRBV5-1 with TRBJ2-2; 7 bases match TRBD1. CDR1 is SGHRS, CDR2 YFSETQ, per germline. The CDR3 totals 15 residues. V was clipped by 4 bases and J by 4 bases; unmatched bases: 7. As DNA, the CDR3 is TGCGCCAGCAGCAGTACAGGGGCCTCCACCGGGGAGCTGTTTTTT. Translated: CASSSTGASTGELFF.

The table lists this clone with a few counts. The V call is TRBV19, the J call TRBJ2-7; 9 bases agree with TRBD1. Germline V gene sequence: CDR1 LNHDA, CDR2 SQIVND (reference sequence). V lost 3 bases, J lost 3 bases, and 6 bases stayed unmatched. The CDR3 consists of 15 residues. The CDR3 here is CASSIIRDRDYEQYF. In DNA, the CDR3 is TGTGCCAGTAGTATCATCCGGGACAGGGACTACGAGCAGTACTTC.